Listed below are T cell receptor beta chains from one sample, sequenced in a study of OX40 agonist ivuxolimab in advanced cancers. The data were produced by immunoSEQ multiplex PCR, yet TCRdb's version contains in-frame clones alone and is incomplete. Of 20,000 to 25,000 clones in the sample, under 90% are singletons; the top ten hold 37%. This material consisted of CD4+ or CD8+ T cells sorted from blood, taken in a trial of the OX40 agonist ivuxolimab. The receptors stem from an adult with an advanced solid tumor such as melanoma, head and neck, liver or kidney cancer. Each CDR3 is given with its conserved first and last residue. D genes are given only for firm matches. Some rows mark clone size as missing; the rest say once, few, many or name a class of expanded clone.

V,size,D,J,CDR3,DNA
TRBV6-6,.,.,TRBJ2-1,CASSYLVIGSYNEQFF,TGTGCCAGCAGTTACTTAGTGATCGGCTCCTACAATGAGCAGTTCTTC
TRBV7-6,once,TRBD1,TRBJ1-2,CASSPGTGEAPNYGYTF,TGTGCCAGCAGCCCCGGGACAGGGGAAGCCCCTAACTATGGCTACACCTTC
TRBV6-6,few,.,TRBJ2-1,CASLTGYNEQFF,TGTGCCAGCCTCACAGGATACAATGAGCAGTTCTTC
TRBV27,few,.,TRBJ1-1,CASSSYSWNTEAFF,TGTGCCAGCAGTTCATACTCCTGGAACACTGAAGCTTTCTTT
TRBV15,.,.,TRBJ2-5,CATSRDLGLQETQYF,TGTGCCACCAGCAGAGATTTGGGGCTCCAAGAGACCCAGTACTTC
TRBV5-1,.,.,TRBJ2-7,CASSLGPGQGIPTYEQYF,TGCGCCAGCAGCTTGGGGCCCGGTCAGGGTATCCCTACCTACGAGCAGTACTTC
TRBV13,.,.,TRBJ2-5,CASSSAVSGQVGETQYF,TGTGCCAGCAGCTCAGCAGTATCGGGGCAGGTGGGAGAGACCCAGTACTTC
TRBV19,.,.,TRBJ2-7,CASSMGGSSYEQYF,TGTGCCAGTAGTATGGGGGGCAGCTCCTACGAGCAGTACTTC
TRBV6-7,.,TRBD2,TRBJ2-2,CASSYSGHAGATGELFF,TGTGCCAGCAGTTACTCAGGGCACGCGGGAGCCACCGGGGAGCTGTTTTTT
TRBV19,few,.,TRBJ1-1,CASSPTGSNTEAFF,TGTGCCAGTAGTCCGACAGGCTCGAACACTGAAGCTTTCTTT
TRBV27,.,TRBD1,TRBJ2-2,CASRTGGYSGTGELFF,TGTGCCAGCAGGACAGGGGGCTATAGTGGCACCGGGGAGCTGTTTTTT
TRBV6-5,.,TRBD2,TRBJ2-1,CASSYSKAGGPDEQFF,TGTGCCAGCAGTTACTCGAAGGCGGGGGGCCCGGATGAGCAGTTCTTC
TRBV13,.,TRBD1,TRBJ2-7,CASSLGQGVYYEQYF,TGTGCCAGCAGCTTAGGACAGGGGGTTTACTACGAGCAGTACTTC
TRBV4-1,.,TRBD1,TRBJ2-7,CASSQGTGSPHEQYF,TGCGCCAGCAGCCAAGGGACAGGGTCCCCCCACGAGCAGTACTTC
TRBV10-1,once,TRBD2,TRBJ2-3,CASTHGLAGDTDTQYF,TGCGCCAGCACCCATGGACTAGCGGGGGACACAGATACGCAGTATTTT
TRBV14,.,.,TRBJ2-7,CASSLGPGRHEQYF,TGTGCCAGCAGCCTCGGACCAGGGCGGCACGAGCAGTACTTC
TRBV4-1,.,.,TRBJ2-1,CASSQAVSGDEQFF,TGCGCCAGCAGCCAAGCGGTCTCGGGAGATGAGCAGTTCTTC
TRBV7-9,.,.,TRBJ2-7,CASSLANRDLSYEQYF,TGTGCCAGCAGCTTAGCAAACAGGGACCTGTCCTACGAGCAGTACTTC
TRBV9,once,TRBD2,TRBJ2-1,CASSASGGRYNEQFF,TGTGCCAGCAGCGCGAGCGGGGGGCGCTACAATGAGCAGTTCTTC
TRBV19,.,TRBD1,TRBJ2-1,CASSIYRGSGQDPYEQFF,TGTGCCAGTAGTATCTATAGGGGGTCGGGACAGGACCCGTATGAGCAGTTCTTC
TRBV5-1,.,TRBD1,TRBJ2-7,CASSSLSGTGSYEQYF,TGCGCCAGCAGCTCCCTAAGCGGGACAGGGTCCTACGAGCAGTACTTC
TRBV7-9,many,TRBD2,TRBJ2-1,CASSSGTRKFF,TGTGCCAGCAGCTCCGGGACTAGGAAGTTCTTC
TRBV2,once,.,TRBJ2-7,CASSEGQGSYEQYF,TGTGCCAGCAGTGAAGGCCAGGGGTCCTACGAGCAGTACTTC
TRBV6-6,.,.,TRBJ1-1,CASSYGVGTEAFF,TGTGCCAGCAGTTACGGGGTGGGAACTGAAGCTTTCTTT
TRBV27,once,.,TRBJ2-3,CASTTSRGATDTQYF,TGTGCCAGTACCACTTCACGGGGGGCCACAGATACGCAGTATTTT
TRBV1,once,.,TRBJ1-1,CTSLSVTGDTEAFF,TGCACCAGCTTGTCTGTGACAGGAGACACTGAAGCTTTCTTT
TRBV10-3,.,.,TRBJ2-2,CAISEYTGELFF,TGTGCCATCAGCGAGTACACCGGGGAGCTGTTTTTT
TRBV2,.,.,TRBJ2-7,CASGEWTAESYEQYF,TGTGCCAGCGGGGAATGGACAGCGGAATCCTACGAGCAGTACTTC
TRBV27,.,.,TRBJ2-7,CASSPLRSGSYEQYF,TGTGCCAGCAGCCCTTTAAGGTCAGGGTCCTACGAGCAGTACTTC
TRBV19,.,.,TRBJ1-2,CASSILRQGLNYGYTF,TGTGCCAGTAGTATCCTCAGGCAGGGTCTAAACTATGGCTACACCTTC
TRBV7-9,.,.,TRBJ2-7,CASSSGYSYEQYF,TGTGCCAGCAGCTCAGGGTACTCCTACGAGCAGTACTTC
TRBV7-6,.,.,TRBJ1-2,CASSPRAGRTNYGYTF,TGTGCCAGCAGCCCAAGGGCGGGACGGACTAACTATGGCTACACCTTC
TRBV27,.,.,TRBJ2-7,CASSWGYEQYF,TGTGCCAGCAGTTGGGGATACGAGCAGTACTTC
TRBV7-9,once,TRBD1,TRBJ2-7,CASSLPRGQGTHEQYF,TGTGCCAGCAGCTTACCCCGCGGACAGGGTACCCACGAGCAGTACTTC
TRBV27,once,TRBD1,TRBJ1-1,CASRQTGDLKAFF,TGTGCCAGCAGACAAACAGGGGACCTGAAAGCTTTCTTT
TRBV5-3,medium-sized,TRBD1,TRBJ2-1,CARSFAGQGKNEQFF,TGTGCCAGAAGCTTTGCCGGACAGGGGAAGAATGAGCAGTTCTTC
TRBV9,.,TRBD1,TRBJ2-7,CASSVGDRGYEQYF,TGTGCCAGCAGCGTAGGGGACAGGGGCTACGAGCAGTACTTC
TRBV7-9,.,TRBD1,TRBJ2-7,CASSQPGQGYEQYF,TGTGCCAGCAGCCAACCGGGACAGGGTTACGAGCAGTACTTC
TRBV19,.,TRBD2,TRBJ2-3,CASSNRGEGRTDTQYF,TGTGCCAGTAGTAACCGGGGGGAAGGGCGCACAGATACGCAGTATTTT
TRBV7-9,.,.,TRBJ2-4,CASRPDLYPKNIQYF,TGTGCCAGCAGGCCTGACCTGTACCCCAAAAACATTCAGTACTTC
TRBV7-6,.,TRBD2,TRBJ2-7,CASSPTGGGGADEQYF,TGTGCCAGCAGCCCAACCGGTGGCGGGGGGGCGGACGAGCAGTACTTC
TRBV29-1,.,.,TRBJ1-2,CSVVRPGNYGYTF,TGCAGCGTCGTAAGACCAGGGAACTATGGCTACACCTTC
TRBV4-2,few,.,TRBJ1-1,CASSQVGQNTEAFF,TGTGCCAGCAGCCAAGTCGGGCAGAACACTGAAGCTTTCTTT